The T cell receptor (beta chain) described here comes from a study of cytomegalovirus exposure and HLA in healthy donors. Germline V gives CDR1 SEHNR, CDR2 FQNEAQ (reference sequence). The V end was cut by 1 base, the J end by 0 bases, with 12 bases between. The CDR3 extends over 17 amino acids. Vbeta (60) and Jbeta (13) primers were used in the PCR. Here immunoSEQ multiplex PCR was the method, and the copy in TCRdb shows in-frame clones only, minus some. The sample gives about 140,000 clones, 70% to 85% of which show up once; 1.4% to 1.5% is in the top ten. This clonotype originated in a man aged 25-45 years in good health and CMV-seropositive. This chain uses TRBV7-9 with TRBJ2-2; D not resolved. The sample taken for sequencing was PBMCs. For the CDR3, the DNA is TGTGCCAGCAGCTTAGTGAGCTTACTGACGAACACCGGGGAGCTGTTTTTT. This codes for CASSLVSLLTNTGELFF. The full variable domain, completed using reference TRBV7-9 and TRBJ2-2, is DTGVSQNPRHKITKRGQNVTFRCDPISEHNRLYWYRQTLGQGPEFLTYFQNEAQLEKSRLLSDRFSAERPKGSFSTLEIQRTEQGDSAMYLCASSLVSLLTNTGELFFGEGSRLTVL.